A single sample gave rise to the 32 T cell receptor beta chains below, sequenced in a study of blood T cell repertoires in COVID-19. Repertoires were generated with immunoSEQ multiplex PCR, while TCRdb's copy carries only in-frame clones and drops some. In the table there are 79,000 or so clones, 75% to 90% of which are singletons. The sample comprised peripheral blood. The receptors shown here come from a human donor in a cohort sampled during active COVID-19.

CDR3 amino acids: CASSEARGISSGNTIYF. The CDR3 bases are TGTGCCAGCAGTGAAGCGAGGGGGATAAGCTCTGGAAACACCATATATTTT. The rearrangement joins TRBV6-1 to TRBJ1-3, with D possibly matching TRBD1 (6 bases). Germline CDR1 and CDR2: MNHNS and SASEGT. The ends were cut back, 0 bases at V and 0 bases at J, with 12 bases in the middle. The CDR3 runs 17 residues.

The V and J genes are TRBV7-3 and TRBJ1-1; TRBD1 aligns across 12 bases. From germline, CDR1 is SGHTA and CDR2 FQGTGA. The V and J ends lost 5 bases and 1 base, in that order; junction bases with no gene match: 8. The CDR3 runs 17 residues. The CDR3 bases are TGTGCCAGCAGCACCCTCCCGGGACAGGGGGCGAACACTGAAGCTTTCTTT. As protein: CASSTLPGQGANTEAFF.

The chain employs TRBV10-3 and TRBJ2-7, with D possibly TRBD2 on 7 matching bases. The CDR3 consists of 15 residues. CDR1 and CDR2 from the germline V gene are ENHRY and SYGVKD. Trimming removed 7 bases at V and 2 bases at J, with 18 bases between. CDR3 region: CAIMGGGSAAYEQYF. Written as DNA, the CDR3 is TGTGCCATCATGGGAGGGGGTAGCGCCGCCTACGAGCAGTACTTC.

The rearrangement uses TRBV9 and TRBJ1-2; D is ambiguous. The germline V gene encodes CDR1 SGDLS and CDR2 YYNGEE. V lost 8 bases and J 5 bases, leaving 16 bases between the germline ends. The CDR3 runs to 13 residues. CDR3 region: CASNVGSGYGYTF. In DNA, the CDR3 is TGTGCCAGTAATGTAGGATCAGGATATGGCTACACCTTC.

This chain uses TRBV4-3 with TRBJ1-2; the match to TRBD1 covers 9 bases. The CDR3 has 13 residues. From germline, CDR1 is LGHNA and CDR2 YSLEER. The junction had 2 bases not matched to a gene; V was cut back by 3 bases and J by 6 bases. The CDR3 DNA follows: TGCGCCAGCAGCCATGGGACAGGGAATGGCTACACCTTC. Translating gives CASSHGTGNGYTF.

Only a few counts were recorded for this clone. The V gene is TRBV5-5, the J gene TRBJ1-5, with 12 bases aligning to TRBD1. Trimming removed 4 bases from V and 4 bases from J; junction bases left unmatched: 3. The CDR3 length is 15 residues. The germline CDR1 and CDR2 sequences are SGHKS and YYEKEE (reference sequence). CDR3 DNA: TGTGCCAGCAGCGGGACAGGGGGCAGAAATCAGCCCCAGCATTTT. This codes for CASSGTGGRNQPQHF.

The V gene is TRBV5-1, the J gene TRBJ1-4, with a weak D call TRBD1 (6 bases). Germline-derived CDR1 and CDR2 are SGHRS and YFSETQ. Trimming pared 4 bases from V and 2 bases from J, leaving 15 bases between. The CDR3 has 16 amino acids. The CDR3 loop reads CASSPRGGLTNEKLFF. The DNA of the CDR3 is TGCGCCAGCAGCCCGAGGGGGGGGCTGACTAATGAAAAACTGTTTTTT.

The rearrangement joins TRBV23-1 to TRBJ1-4; 8 nucleotides match TRBD1. TRBV23-1 is an open reading frame, and its role is uncertain. Germline trimming cut 4 bases from V and 0 bases from J; bases unmatched to any gene: 16. The CDR3 is 20 amino acids. The CDR3: CASSREQGEAWFTTNEKLFF. CDR3 DNA: TGCGCCAGCAGTCGAGAACAGGGGGAGGCTTGGTTTACAACTAATGAAAAACTGTTTTTT.

The chain couples TRBV29-1 to TRBJ2-5; 8 nucleotides agree with TRBD2. The ends lost 4 bases at V and 1 base at J; junction bases unmatched: 5. CDR3 length equals 14 residues. Germline values: CDR1 SQVTM, CDR2 ANQGSEA. CDR3 DNA sequence: TGCAGCGTTGTAGGGACTAGAGGCCAAGAGACCCAGTACTTC. It translates to CSVVGTRGQETQYF.

This sequence joins TRBV7-6 and TRBJ1-1, with D possibly being TRBD1 (5 bases). Germline V gene data show CDR1 as SGHVS and CDR2 as FNYEAQ. The CDR3 runs to 16 residues. V was cut by 1 base and J by 2 bases, with 14 bases left in between. In nucleotides, the CDR3 is TGTGCCAGCAGCTTAGATTCACCGACAGCAAACACTGAAGCTTTCTTT. This gives the protein CASSLDSPTANTEAFF.

The chain couples TRBV5-1 to TRBJ1-2, with D tentatively TRBD1 (6 bases). Germline V gene sequence: CDR1 SGHRS, CDR2 YFSETQ. CDR3 size: 15 residues. Trimming pared 0 bases from V and 4 bases from J, leaving 13 bases between. The DNA of the CDR3 is TGCGCCAGCAGCTTGGAGGGGGGGCGCGTCTATGGCTACACCTTC. It is translated as CASSLEGGRVYGYTF.

The rearrangement joins TRBV7-3 to TRBJ2-6; weak D call: TRBD1 (5 bases). This CDR3 is 14 amino acids long. V gave up 2 bases and J gave up 4 bases, with 6 bases separating them. Germline CDR1 SGHTA, CDR2 FQGTGA. CDR3 DNA sequence: TGTGCCAGCAGCTTAGGGGCCGGGGCCAACGTCCTGACTTTC. Amino acids: CASSLGAGANVLTF.

The chain is built from TRBV5-6 and TRBJ1-2, with 9 bases aligning to TRBD1. The CDR3 is made up of 14 amino acids. J was trimmed by 6 bases and V by 3 bases; bases with no gene match: 6. Germline CDR1 reads SGHDT; CDR2 reads YYEEEE. The CDR3 region is CASSSGQGVDGYTF. The CDR3 nucleotides are TGTGCCAGCAGCTCGGGACAGGGTGTCGATGGCTACACCTTC.

This clone appeared many times. The CDR3 loop reads CASSHPRRGGNTGELFF. CDR3 DNA: TGTGCCAGCAGCCATCCGCGACGGGGGGGAAACACCGGGGAGCTGTTTTTT. The rearrangement links TRBV3-1 (or the pseudogene TRBV3-2) to TRBJ2-2, with 8 bases aligning to TRBD2. CDR1 and CDR2 from the germline V gene are LGHDT and YNNKEL (reference sequence). With 3 bases clipped from V and 2 bases from J, the junction kept 8 bases outside the gene matches. This CDR3 is 17 amino acids long.

This clone was observed once. V and J are TRBV24-1 and TRBJ2-3, with 11 bases aligning to TRBD2. The CDR3 totals 15 residues. Germline CDR1 reads KGHDR; CDR2 reads SFDVKD. V was clipped by 7 bases and J by 3 bases; unmatched bases: 5. The CDR3 coding sequence is TGTGCCACCAGCCCGGGACTAGCGGCAACAGATACGCAGTATTTT. Translating gives CATSPGLAATDTQYF.

The chain couples TRBV18 to TRBJ1-3, with D unclear. This CDR3 has 16 residues. The ends were cut back, 2 bases at V and 2 bases at J, with 13 bases in the middle. CDR1 is KGHSH and CDR2 is LQKENI in the germline V gene. The CDR3 region has the DNA TGTGCCAGCTCACCATCTAAGGGAGCGGCTGGAAACACCATATATTTT. It is translated as CASSPSKGAAGNTIYF.

The genes are TRBV18 and TRBJ1-1; D perhaps matches TRBD1 (6 bases). The CDR3 sequence is 14 residues long. The germline gives CDR1 KGHSH, CDR2 LQKENI. The V and J ends lost 10 bases and 3 bases respectively, with 18 bases between them. The CDR3 is CATPGGALDTEAFF. CDR3 sequence (DNA): TGTGCCACCCCCGGGGGGGCTTTGGACACTGAAGCTTTCTTT.

V gene TRBV2 combines with J gene TRBJ2-1; TRBD2 matches 7 bases. Trimming at V came to 6 bases and at J to 0 bases, leaving 5 bases not matched to a gene. The V gene's germline CDR1 is SNHLY and CDR2 FYNNEI. CDR3 size: 15 residues. This CDR3 reads CASRSGISSYNEQFF. CDR3 nucleotide sequence: TGTGCCAGCAGGAGCGGGATTAGCTCCTACAATGAGCAGTTCTTC. Together with reference TRBV2 and TRBJ2-1, the CDR3 gives the full variable domain: EPEVTQTPSHQVTQMGQEVILRCVPISNHLYFYWYRQILGQKVEFLVSFYNNEISEKSEIFDDQFSVERPDGSNFTLKIRSTKLEDSAMYFCASRSGISSYNEQFFGPGTRLTVL.

The count of this clone is one. This rearrangement joins TRBV5-1 to TRBJ2-1; D unresolved. Per the germline V gene, CDR1 is SGHRS and CDR2 is YFSETQ. V was shortened by 0 bases and J by 6 bases, with 13 bases between the two germline ends. The CDR3 runs to 15 residues. CDR3 nucleotides: TGCGCCAGCAGCTTGGTTCCCCTCCAGGCCAATGAGCAGTTCTTC. Protein: CASSLVPLQANEQFF.

The genes are TRBV6-6 and TRBJ2-1; tentative D call: TRBD1 (6 bases). CDR1 is MNHNY and CDR2 is SVGAGI in the germline V gene (reference sequence). The V and J ends lost 5 bases and 2 bases respectively, with 13 bases between them. The CDR3 is made up of 15 amino acids. The CDR3 spells CASSDGTITYNEQFF. The CDR3 DNA sequence: TGTGCCAGCAGTGACGGGACAATAACCTACAATGAGCAGTTCTTC.

The rearrangement joins TRBV4-3 to TRBJ2-3, with D possibly being TRBD1 (5 bases). V lost 5 bases to trimming and J lost 2 bases, with 14 bases between them. This CDR3 has 15 residues. CDR1 and CDR2 from the germline V gene are LGHNA and YSLEER. The CDR3 spells CASSRGFNPTDTQYF. As DNA, the CDR3 is TGCGCCAGCAGCAGGGGATTTAACCCCACAGATACGCAGTATTTT.

This chain links TRBV29-1 with TRBJ2-2; D unclear. The CDR3 covers 12 residues. The germline V gene has CDR1 SQVTM and CDR2 ANQGSEA. The ends were cut back, 4 bases at V and 6 bases at J, with 9 bases in the middle. The CDR3 loop is CSVGNAAGELFF. CDR3 in DNA: TGCAGCGTTGGTAACGCAGCCGGGGAGCTGTTTTTT.

The chain combines TRBV4-3 with TRBJ1-2; TRBD1 agrees at 7 bases. The J segment lost 4 bases and the V segment lost 0 bases, leaving 8 bases of the junction unmatched. This CDR3 contains 16 residues. Germline V gene lookup returns CDR1 LGHNA and CDR2 YSLEER. The chain's CDR3 is CASSQDIGGVVYGYTF. Written as DNA, the CDR3 is TGCGCCAGCAGCCAAGATATAGGGGGCGTAGTCTATGGCTACACCTTC.

This rearrangement joins TRBV5-1 to TRBJ1-1; 8 bases align to TRBD1. The trim removed 2 bases at V and 6 bases at J, leaving 9 bases unmatched. CDR1 is SGHRS, CDR2 YFSETQ, per germline. CDR3 size: 15 residues. Here the CDR3 reads CASSFNQGARAEAFF. In DNA form, the CDR3 reads TGCGCCAGCAGCTTCAACCAGGGGGCTCGTGCTGAAGCTTTCTTT.

Regarding this clone: Likely a read error: the CDR3 ends without its conserved phenylalanine or tryptophan. Because the CDR3's place on the DNA is in doubt, the DNA is left out and the CDR3 is given as listed by TCRdb. V usage is TRBV9 and J usage is TRBJ2-4; the D call of TRBD1 is as the table states it, not checked on the DNA. Germline V lookup: CDR1 SGDLS, CDR2 YYNGEE. The CDR3 region is 11 residues in length, termini included. The CDR3 reads CASSVGLGAHL.

The rearrangement joins TRBV3-1 (or the pseudogene TRBV3-2) to TRBJ1-1; D remains ambiguous. This CDR3 contains 12 residues. Looked up from germline, CDR1 is LGHDT and CDR2 is YNNKEL (reference sequence). Trimming stripped 3 bases from V and 4 bases from J, with 6 bases between. In nucleotides, the CDR3 is TGTGCCAGCAGCCAGAGGGTCACTGAAGCTTTCTTT. This encodes CASSQRVTEAFF.

The J gene is TRBJ1-2, the V gene TRBV11-2, with D perhaps TRBD1 (6 bases). The CDR3 covers 16 residues. The germline V and J ends were trimmed by 0 bases and 4 bases, with 15 bases remaining between them. Germline assignment: CDR1 SGHAT and CDR2 FQNNGV. DNA of the CDR3: TGTGCCAGCAGCTTAGATTCACAGGGTCGGCCCTATGGCTACACCTTC. Protein sequence: CASSLDSQGRPYGYTF.

In its sample, this clone was seen a few times. The V and J genes are TRBV7-2 and TRBJ1-4; D not resolved. This CDR3 spans 13 amino acids. Per the germline V gene, CDR1 is SGHTA and CDR2 is FQGNSA. With 6 bases removed from V and 10 bases from J, the gap between germline ends came to 15 bases. The CDR3 loop reads CASSRVKEGKLFF. The CDR3 nucleotides read TGTGCCAGCAGTAGGGTTAAGGAGGGAAAACTGTTTTTT.

CDR3 in DNA: TGTGCCAGCAGCTTAGGTGGACAGGGCTACGAGCAGTACTTC. It specifies CASSLGGQGYEQYF. The chain joins TRBV11-3 to TRBJ2-7, with 8 bases aligning to TRBD1. Germline loops: CDR1 SGHNT, CDR2 YENEEA. After removal of 1 base from V and 3 bases from J, the junction contained 2 bases not matched to a gene. The length of the CDR3 is 14 residues.

This clone was seen at least ten times. The chain recombines TRBV27 with TRBJ1-1, with 9 bases fitting TRBD1. The CDR3 has 15 residues. V lost 4 bases and J lost 4; bases outside the gene matches: 7. Germline V gene lookup returns CDR1 MNHEY and CDR2 SMNVEV (reference sequence). The DNA for the CDR3 is TGTGCCAGCAGTTCGTGGGACAGGGCAGTCACTGAAGCTTTCTTT. Its protein is CASSSWDRAVTEAFF.

This chain joins TRBV5-6 and TRBJ2-7, with 9 bases matching TRBD2. The CDR3 is 15 residues long. Losses at the gene ends were 4 bases for V and 3 bases for J; bases not matched to a gene: 8. Germline CDR1 SGHDT, CDR2 YYEEEE. DNA of the CDR3: TGTGCCAGCAGCCCAGGACTAGCGCGGGACTACGAGCAGTACTTC. Translation: CASSPGLARDYEQYF.

The chain couples TRBV11-3 to TRBJ2-7, with no clear D. V dropped 5 bases and J dropped 1 base, with 6 bases sitting between them. The CDR3 has 12 amino acids. Germline V gene data show CDR1 as SGHNT and CDR2 as YENEEA. The CDR3 coding sequence is TGTGCCAGCAGCCAGACATCCTACGAGCAGTACTTC. Residues: CASSQTSYEQYF.